This TCR beta chain was obtained from a study of cytomegalovirus exposure and HLA in healthy donors. V gave up 6 bases and J gave up 4 bases, with 12 bases separating them. The germline V gene has CDR1 LNHNV and CDR2 YYDKDF (reference sequence). The CDR3 is made up of 13 amino acids. It was with 60 Vbeta and 13 Jbeta primers that the PCR ran. Produced via immunoSEQ multiplex PCR; TCRdb's table is partial and in-frame only. The sample holds more than 150,000 clones; more than 70% are singletons and the top ten take 1.3% to 1.5%. Regarding this clone: Its antigen is currently unknown.

General observations from the study: Indistinguishable V segments such as TRBV6-2 and TRBV6-3 were excluded. CMV antigen specificity of a few CMV-associated chains was confirmed in vitro.

The origin of this receptor is a girl aged 10 to 17 in good health and CMV-seropositive. The chain carries TRBV15 and TRBJ1-1; D ambiguous. Specimen: PBMCs. In DNA form, the CDR3 reads TGTGCCACCAGTGAGATATCCCGCACTGAAGCTTTCTTT. The encoded protein is CATSEISRTEAFF.